The next 27 T cell receptor beta chains were all read from a single sample in a study of T cells in narcolepsy. Some clones are missing from TCRdb's copy, which holds only in-frame ones; the method was immunoSEQ multiplex PCR. The sample lists about 34,000 clones, around four fifths occurring once. The sequencing input was CD45RA- memory CD4+ T cells from PBMCs. The receptor set was obtained from a human donor with narcolepsy.

A single count supports this clone. The rearrangement links TRBV5-6 to TRBJ2-1; TRBD2 might be the D (6 bases). Germline V gene data show CDR1 as SGHDT and CDR2 as YYEEEE. The CDR3 is made up of 13 amino acids. Deletions cut 8 bases from V and 5 bases from J, with 14 bases between. CDR3 residues: CASHWPGDNEQFF. CDR3 nucleotides: TGTGCCAGTCACTGGCCGGGGGACAATGAGCAGTTCTTC.

CDR3 in DNA: TGTGCCAGCAGCTGGACAGGGGACTATGGCTACACCTTC. It encodes CASSWTGDYGYTF. The V call is TRBV5-5, the J call TRBJ1-2, with 9 nucleotides matching TRBD1. The CDR3 has 13 residues. J gave up 3 bases and V 3 bases, and 0 bases lay outside the gene matches. Germline CDR1 SGHKS, CDR2 YYEKEE (reference sequence). The complete variable domain, with remaining parts taken from reference TRBV5-5 and TRBJ1-2, reads DAGVTQSPTHLIKTRGQQVTLRCSPISGHKSVSWYQQVLGQGPQFIFQYYEKEERGRGNFPDRFSARQFPNYSSELNVNALLLGDSALYLCASSWTGDYGYTFGSGTRLTVV.

The chain joins TRBV27 to TRBJ1-1, with D perhaps TRBD1 (6 bases). This CDR3 region has 14 residues. CDR1 and CDR2 (germline): MNHEY, SMNVEV (reference sequence). V was shortened by 2 bases and J by 7 bases, with 14 bases between the two germline ends. CDR3 amino acids: CASSLDRRTNEAFF. CDR3 nucleotide sequence: TGTGCCAGCAGTTTAGACAGGCGCACCAATGAAGCTTTCTTT.

V usage is TRBV6-1 and J usage is TRBJ2-7; no firm D call. The CDR3 is 15 amino acids. Germline-derived CDR1 and CDR2 are MNHNS and SASEGT. V was shortened by 2 bases and J by 3 bases, with 14 bases between the two germline ends. In nucleotides, the CDR3 is TGTGCCAGCAGTGAAAATGGTGGTTTAGGCTACGAGCAGTACTTC. Translation gives CASSENGGLGYEQYF.

CDR3 bases: TGTGCCAGCAGTGGGTATAGCCTGGATGGCACAGATACGCAGTATTTT. It codes for CASSGYSLDGTDTQYF. This rearrangement joins TRBV6-1 to TRBJ2-3; no clear D gene. Germline CDR1 is MNHNS and CDR2 is SASEGT. The CDR3 loop spans 16 amino acids. Trimming removed 4 bases at V and 1 base at J, with 15 bases between.

This clone came up a few times. The chain carries TRBV2 and TRBJ2-7; D remains ambiguous. The CDR3 loop spans 10 amino acids. Germline V lookup: CDR1 SNHLY, CDR2 FYNNEI. V dropped 6 bases and J dropped 2 bases, with 2 bases sitting between them. The DNA of the CDR3 is TGTGCCAGCAGGACCTACGAGCAGTACTTC. It encodes CASRTYEQYF.

The chain employs TRBV25-1 and TRBJ1-2; D not certain. The germline gives CDR1 MGHDK, CDR2 SYGVNS. The V end lost 6 bases, the J end lost 8 bases, and 16 bases lay between the germline ends. This CDR3 has 13 amino acids. The CDR3 region has the DNA TGTGCCAGCAGCCCCCACCGGGGAAACGGCTACACCTTC. Protein product: CASSPHRGNGYTF.

V usage is TRBV5-1 and J usage is TRBJ1-2; 11 bases align to TRBD1. The V gene end was trimmed by 4 bases and the J gene end by 8 bases; junction bases not matched to a gene: 7. There are 14 residues in the CDR3. Germline V gives CDR1 SGHRS, CDR2 YFSETQ. CDR3: CASSLSGTGGGYTF. As DNA, the CDR3 is TGCGCCAGCAGCCTCTCCGGGACAGGGGGAGGCTACACCTTC.

As regards this clone: A read error may account for a junction end that differs from germline. The genes are TRBV6-5 and TRBJ2-3, with D possibly matching TRBD2 (6 bases). The germline V gene encodes CDR1 MNHEY and CDR2 SVGAGI. This CDR3 has 16 residues. CDR3 DNA: TGTGCCAGCAGTTACTCACCGGGACTGGGCACAGGTACGCAGTATTTT. Translating it yields CASSYSPGLGTGTQYF.

This chain uses TRBV5-4 with TRBJ2-2; D call uncertain. V gave up 2 bases and J gave up 7 bases, with 18 bases separating them. The CDR3 sequence is 16 residues long. Germline assignment: CDR1 SGHNT and CDR2 YYREEE (reference sequence). CDR3 nucleotide sequence: TGTGCCAGCAGCTTCGTTGTGAGCGACTCGGGCGGGGAGCTGTTTTTT. Its protein is CASSFVVSDSGGELFF.

The chain is built from TRBV11-3 and TRBJ2-1; 10 bases align to TRBD1. The CDR3 consists of 14 residues. The germline V gene has CDR1 SGHNT and CDR2 YENEEA. Germline trimming cut 5 bases from V and 6 bases from J; bases unmatched to any gene: 4. CDR3 in amino acids: CASSPRTGGNEQFF. CDR3 nucleotides: TGTGCCAGCAGCCCTAGGACAGGGGGCAATGAGCAGTTCTTC. The entire variable domain, with the rest obtained from reference TRBV11-3 and TRBJ2-1, is as follows: EAGVVQSPRYKIIEKKQPVAFWCNPISGHNTLYWYLQNLGQGPELLIRYENEEAVDDSQLPKDRFSAERLKGVDSTLKIQPAELGDSAVYLCASSPRTGGNEQFFGPGTRLTVL.

This clone was detected only once. The chain couples TRBV5-1 to TRBJ2-2, with D uncertain. The V end was cut by 2 bases, the J end by 2 bases, with 7 bases between. CDR3 size: 14 residues. The germline CDR1 and CDR2 sequences are SGHRS and YFSETQ. CDR3 coding DNA: TGCGCCAGCAGCTTCGCAAAAAACACCGGGGAGCTGTTTTTT. Translation: CASSFAKNTGELFF.

The rearrangement uses TRBV5-4 and TRBJ2-7; TRBD2 aligns across 9 bases. V lost 1 base, J lost 6 bases, and 8 bases stayed unmatched. This CDR3 comprises 15 residues. Germline V gene sequence: CDR1 SGHNT, CDR2 YYREEE (reference sequence). The CDR3 bases are TGTGCCAGCAGCTTGAGAGCGGGAGGTTTCTTCGAGCAGTACTTC. Translated, it gives CASSLRAGGFFEQYF. Full variable domain (remainder filled in from reference TRBV5-4 and TRBJ2-7): ETGVTQSPTHLIKTRGQQVTLRCSSQSGHNTVSWYQQALGQGPQFIFQYYREEENGRGNFPPRFSGLQFPNYSSELNVNALELDDSALYLCASSLRAGGFFEQYFGPGTRLTVT.

Of note for this clone: Other nucleotide sequences in the sample specify the same CDR3. The chain links TRBV6-5 to TRBJ2-1; 7 bases agree with TRBD2. CDR3 length: 13 amino acids. Germline assignment: CDR1 MNHEY and CDR2 SVGAGI. The V gene end was trimmed by 6 bases and the J gene end by 12 bases; junction bases not matched to a gene: 11. Here the CDR3 DNA reads TGTGCCAGCAGGGGGCGGGGGACCGAAGGGCAGTTCTTC. Encoded protein: CASRGRGTEGQFF.

The V and J genes are TRBV6-6 and TRBJ2-5; weak D call: TRBD2 (5 bases). V was cut by 2 bases and J by 2 bases, with 12 bases left in between. From germline, CDR1 is MNHNY and CDR2 SVGAGI (reference sequence). The CDR3 sequence is 15 residues long. As DNA, the CDR3 is TGTGCCAGCAGTTACGACTTCTCGGGACAAGAGACCCAGTACTTC. Translation: CASSYDFSGQETQYF.

This clone was detected only once. The chain couples TRBV11-2 to TRBJ2-7; no definite D call. The CDR3 length is 13 residues. CDR1 SGHAT and CDR2 FQNNGV come from the germline V gene. The V end lost 5 bases, the J end lost 3 bases, and 11 bases lay between the germline ends. DNA of the CDR3: TGTGCCAGCAGCCGACGAGGTAGCTACGAGCAGTACTTC. Translated: CASSRRGSYEQYF. Together with reference TRBV11-2 and TRBJ2-7, the CDR3 gives the full variable domain: EAGVAQSPRYKIIEKRQSVAFWCNPISGHATLYWYQQILGQGPKLLIQFQNNGVVDDSQLPKDRFSAERLKGVDSTLKIQPAKLEDSAVYLCASSRRGSYEQYFGPGTRLTVT.

Of note for this clone: At one end, the junction sequence differs from germline, possibly due to a read error. The chain uses TRBV29-1 and TRBJ1-2, with D possibly being TRBD1 (6 bases). Germline values: CDR1 SQVTM, CDR2 ANQGSEA. This CDR3 has 15 amino acids. This chain's CDR3 is CTVLKVGDKNCGYTF. As DNA, the CDR3 is TGCACCGTCCTGAAGGTTGGGGACAAAAACTGTGGCTACACCTTC.

The chain combines TRBV2 with TRBJ1-1; 11 nucleotides match TRBD1. Trimming cost V 6 bases and J 3 bases; bases outside gene matches: 6. Germline V lookup: CDR1 SNHLY, CDR2 FYNNEI. The length of the CDR3 is 15 residues. The CDR3, as DNA: TGTGCCAGCAGGGACAGGGGGCGGAGGGACACTGAAGCTTTCTTT. Protein sequence: CASRDRGRRDTEAFF.

The chain has TRBV6-6 and TRBJ1-5; 7 bases fit TRBD1. V dropped 6 bases and J dropped 0; count of bases not matched to a gene: 5. The CDR3 spans 15 residues. CDR1 is MNHNY, CDR2 SVGAGI, per germline (reference sequence). CDR3 sequence reads: CASSRDSNSNQPQHF. Here the CDR3 DNA reads TGTGCCAGCAGCCGGGACAGCAATAGCAATCAGCCCCAGCATTTT.

This sequence joins TRBV2 and TRBJ2-1; TRBD2 agrees at 8 bases. CDR1 and CDR2 from the germline V gene are SNHLY and FYNNEI. This CDR3 is built from 15 residues. J was trimmed by 7 bases and V by 5 bases; bases with no gene match: 10. CDR3 sequence: CASSPGLARGNEQFF. In DNA form, the CDR3 reads TGTGCCAGCAGTCCCGGACTAGCAAGAGGGAATGAGCAGTTCTTC.

This chain connects TRBV4-1 to TRBJ2-1; no reliable D call. V was cut by 4 bases and J by 1 base, with 14 bases left in between. Germline lookup yields CDR1 MGHRA and CDR2 YSYEKL. CDR3 length equals 16 residues. As DNA, the CDR3 is TGCGCCAGCAGCCGAAGCCAGTCCCCTTCCTACAATGAGCAGTTCTTC. Translating it yields CASSRSQSPSYNEQFF.

The chain employs TRBV10-3 and TRBJ2-1; possibly TRBD1 for D (5 bases). From germline, CDR1 is ENHRY and CDR2 SYGVKD. V lost 6 bases and J lost 3, with 12 bases in between. CDR3 length: 14 amino acids. The CDR3 loop reads CAISRQSYYNEQFF. Written as DNA, the CDR3 is TGTGCCATCAGCCGACAGAGCTACTACAATGAGCAGTTCTTC.

This clone was seen a single time. The rearrangement joins TRBV5-1 to TRBJ2-2; D call uncertain. From germline, CDR1 is SGHRS and CDR2 YFSETQ. This CDR3 region has 15 residues. V shed 4 bases and J shed 0 bases, with 10 bases lying between them. The CDR3 is CASSPKTTNTGELFF. The CDR3 coding sequence is TGCGCCAGCAGCCCGAAAACTACGAACACCGGGGAGCTGTTTTTT. Drawing the rest from reference TRBV5-1 and TRBJ2-2, the complete variable domain is KAGVTQTPRYLIKTRGQQVTLSCSPISGHRSVSWYQQTPGQGLQFLFEYFSETQRNKGNFPGRFSGRQFSNSRSEMNVSTLELGDSALYLCASSPKTTNTGELFFGEGSRLTVL.

The count of this clone is one. The V gene is TRBV5-1, the J gene TRBJ1-1, with 7 nucleotides matching TRBD1. V shed 4 bases and J 3 bases; nucleotides not matched to a gene: 6. The CDR3 is made up of 14 amino acids. Germline CDR1 and CDR2: SGHRS and YFSETQ. The CDR3 DNA is TGCGCCAGCAGCACGAAAGGGGGCGACACTGAAGCTTTCTTT. Its protein is CASSTKGGDTEAFF.

This chain joins TRBV18 and TRBJ2-4, with TRBD2 as a possible D gene (6 bases). CDR3 length: 15 amino acids. CDR1 is KGHSH, CDR2 LQKENI, per germline. Between the trimmed V and J ends, which lost 4 bases and 0 bases, there was a span of 10 bases. CDR3 region: CASSLAGLAKNIQYF. Here the CDR3 DNA reads TGTGCCAGCTCACTTGCGGGGCTAGCCAAAAACATTCAGTACTTC.

The chain joins TRBV25-1 to TRBJ2-3, with 14 bases that match TRBD2. The V segment lost 3 bases and the J segment 6 bases; nucleotides outside the gene matches: 8. The CDR3 extends over 17 amino acids. Germline CDR1 reads MGHDK; CDR2 reads SYGVNS. CDR3 protein: CASSDIGLAGGWDTQYF. In nucleotides, the CDR3 is TGTGCCAGCAGTGATATCGGACTAGCGGGGGGCTGGGATACGCAGTATTTT.

About this clone itself: Sequence at one end of the junction differs from germline and may be a read error. J is TRBJ1-2 and V is TRBV2, with 8 bases matching TRBD1. The CDR3 is made up of 14 amino acids. Germline V gene data show CDR1 as SNHLY and CDR2 as FYNNEI. Here the CDR3 reads CASSEVTGGMGYTF. The DNA of the CDR3 is TGTGCCAGCAGCGAAGTCACAGGGGGTATGGGCTACACCTTC.